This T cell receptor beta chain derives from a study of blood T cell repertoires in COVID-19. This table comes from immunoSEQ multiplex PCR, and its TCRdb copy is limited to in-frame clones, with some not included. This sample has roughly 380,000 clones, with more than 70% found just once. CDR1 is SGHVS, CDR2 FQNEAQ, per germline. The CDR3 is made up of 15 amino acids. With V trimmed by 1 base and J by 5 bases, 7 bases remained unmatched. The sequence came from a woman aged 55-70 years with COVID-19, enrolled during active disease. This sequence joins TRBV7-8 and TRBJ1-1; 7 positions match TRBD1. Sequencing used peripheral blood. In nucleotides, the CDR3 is TGTGCCAGCAGCTTAGGTCGTACAGGGGAGACTGAAGCTTTCTTT. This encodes CASSLGRTGETEAFF.